This entry concerns a single T cell receptor beta chain. This CDR3 has 15 amino acids. Germline CDR1 is MNHEY and CDR2 is SVGAGI. V dropped 7 bases and J dropped 0 bases, with 13 bases sitting between them. This sample is drawn from a study of blood T cell repertoires in COVID-19. In the study overall: Acute and convalescent COVID-19 samples came from the United States, Italy and Spain. Sources were T cells, B-cell-depleted T cells, or PBMCs; the material itself was cDNA or gDNA.

In the authors' methods: Amplification with reference gene primers provided the estimates of nucleated cell counts. Measured with immunoSEQ multiplex PCR; TCRdb has only the in-frame clones, and not every one. V and J calls and clone size follow that table, whereas D and trimming were derived from the DNA. The sample carries roughly 100,000 clones, 85% recorded once. The V and J genes are TRBV6-5 and TRBJ1-3; maybe TRBD1 (6 bases). Material for sequencing was peripheral blood. This receptor was obtained from a man aged 50 to 60 with acute or convalescent COVID-19. In DNA, the CDR3 is TGTGCCAGCACCCCGGGACAAGTCTCTGGAAACACCATATATTTT. Its translation is CASTPGQVSGNTIYF.